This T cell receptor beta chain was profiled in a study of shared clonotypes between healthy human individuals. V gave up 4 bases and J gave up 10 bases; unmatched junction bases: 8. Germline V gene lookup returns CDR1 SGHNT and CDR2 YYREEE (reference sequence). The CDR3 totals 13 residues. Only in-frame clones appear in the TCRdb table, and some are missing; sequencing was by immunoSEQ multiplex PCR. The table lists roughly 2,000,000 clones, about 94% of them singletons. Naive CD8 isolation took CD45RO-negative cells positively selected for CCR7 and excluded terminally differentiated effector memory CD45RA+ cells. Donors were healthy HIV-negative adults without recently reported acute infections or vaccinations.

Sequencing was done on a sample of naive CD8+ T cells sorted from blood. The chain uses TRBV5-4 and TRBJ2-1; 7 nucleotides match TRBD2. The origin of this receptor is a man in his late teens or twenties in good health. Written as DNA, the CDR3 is TGTGCCAGCAGCCTATGGGGAGCGGGAGAGCAGTTCTTC. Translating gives CASSLWGAGEQFF.